Here is one T cell receptor (beta chain) with its context. CDR3 length: 12 amino acids. Germline lookup yields CDR1 DFQATT and CDR2 SNEGSKA (reference sequence). V trimming: 5 bases; J trimming: 2 bases; junction bases outside the gene matches: 2. After extraction with the RNeasy kit, roughly 0.45 to 1 ug of the RNA was reverse transcribed using random hexamers. TCRdb fed the immunoSEQ multiplex PCR reads into MiXCR, producing one record per CDR3 protein. The profile shows about 170,000 distinct CDR3 sequences, 80% to 95% of them singletons. These data originate in a study of CD8 T cells in Susac syndrome.

The TCR comes from a human donor with multiple sclerosis. Sequencing was done on a sample of CD4+ T cells from PBMCs. The V and J genes are TRBV20-1 and TRBJ2-5; 7 positions match TRBD1. Written as DNA, the CDR3 is TGCAGTGCTTTACAGGGGCAAGAGACCCAGTACTTC. Translation gives CSALQGQETQYF.